The 15 T cell receptor beta chains presented below share a single source sample, sequenced in a study of T cell responses to AZD1222 COVID-19 vaccine. Generated by immunoSEQ multiplex PCR, the TCRdb table keeps only in-frame clones and is missing some. The sample consists of 150,000 or so clones, approximately 91% of them appearing once. The sequenced sample was peripheral blood, obtained 28 days after the second AZD1222 dose. The receptors come from an adult who received the AZD1222 COVID-19 vaccine.

V usage is TRBV4-1 and J usage is TRBJ1-4; D ambiguous. V lost 0 bases to trimming and J lost 12 bases, with 8 bases between them. Per germline, CDR1 MGHRA and CDR2 YSYEKL. The CDR3 is 12 amino acids. CDR3 sequence reads: CASSQEGLELFF. CDR3 bases: TGCGCCAGCAGCCAAGAAGGACTGGAACTGTTTTTT.

This clone was detected only once. The V call is TRBV6-5, the J call TRBJ2-7; no clear D gene. The CDR3 has 14 amino acids. Germline CDR1 and CDR2: MNHEY and SVGAGI. The V end was cut by 10 bases, the J end by 0 bases, with 16 bases between. CDR3 in amino acids: CATASSWSSYEQYF. The CDR3 nucleotides are TGTGCCACCGCGTCAAGCTGGAGCTCCTACGAGCAGTACTTC.

J is TRBJ2-1 and V is TRBV11-2, with 9 bases lining up with TRBD2. CDR1 SGHAT and CDR2 FQNNGV come from the germline V gene. This CDR3 comprises 16 residues. J gave up 6 bases and V 1 base, and 7 bases lay outside the gene matches. The CDR3 loop reads CASSLAGGGRANEQFF. The DNA for the CDR3 is TGTGCCAGCAGCTTAGCCGGGGGCGGGAGGGCCAATGAGCAGTTCTTC. The full variable domain, with the rest looked up from reference TRBV11-2 and TRBJ2-1, is EAGVAQSPRYKIIEKRQSVAFWCNPISGHATLYWYQQILGQGPKLLIQFQNNGVVDDSQLPKDRFSAERLKGVDSTLKIQPAKLEDSAVYLCASSLAGGGRANEQFFGPGTRLTVL.

CDR3 sequence: CATSDGGRPMGDEQFF. CDR3 coding DNA: TGTGCCACCAGTGACGGGGGGCGGCCCATGGGGGATGAGCAGTTCTTC. V gene TRBV24-1 combines with J gene TRBJ2-1; the D gene is possibly TRBD2 (7 bases). Germline lookup yields CDR1 KGHDR and CDR2 SFDVKD. Trimming shortened V by 4 bases and J by 8 bases, and 20 bases separated the two germline ends. The length of the CDR3 is 16 residues.

The chain couples TRBV10-2 to TRBJ1-2; D call uncertain. Looked up from germline, CDR1 is WSHSY and CDR2 is SAAADI. The CDR3 runs to 15 residues. The V end was cut by 3 bases, the J end by 4 bases, with 15 bases between. For the CDR3, the DNA is TGCGCCAGCAGTGACCCATCTCGGCCCTCCTATGGCTACACCTTC. This sequence encodes CASSDPSRPSYGYTF.

The CDR3 loop reads CASSIGGVQETQYF. For the CDR3, the DNA is TGTGCCAGTAGTATCGGAGGGGTCCAAGAGACCCAGTACTTC. The chain links TRBV19 to TRBJ2-5; D may be TRBD2 (6 bases). CDR3 size: 14 residues. V was shortened by 3 bases and J by 1 base, with 9 bases between the two germline ends. The germline V gene encodes CDR1 LNHDA and CDR2 SQIVND (reference sequence).

The chain carries TRBV18 and TRBJ1-1, with 7 bases lining up with TRBD1. Trimming took 5 bases from V and 4 from J; bases not matched to a gene: 10. In germline, CDR1 is KGHSH, CDR2 LQKENI. The CDR3 sequence is 15 residues long. The CDR3 reads CASSNTGDWGTEAFF. CDR3 in DNA: TGTGCCAGCTCAAATACAGGGGATTGGGGCACTGAAGCTTTCTTT.

The chain carries TRBV27 and TRBJ1-6; the match to TRBD1 covers 8 bases. After removal of 0 bases from V and 7 bases from J, the junction contained 8 bases not matched to a gene. The CDR3 spans 17 residues. From germline, CDR1 is MNHEY and CDR2 SMNVEV (reference sequence). CDR3 DNA: TGTGCCAGCAGTTTATCTCCAGGACAGGGAGGGAATTCACCCCTCCACTTT. The encoded protein is CASSLSPGQGGNSPLHF.

V usage is TRBV2 and J usage is TRBJ1-5, with D hard to call. CDR3 length: 15 amino acids. The V end lost 1 base, the J end lost 6 bases, and 13 bases lay between the germline ends. Germline CDR1 SNHLY, CDR2 FYNNEI. CDR3 loop: CASSEGHSFSQPQHF. The CDR3 nucleotides read TGTGCCAGCAGTGAAGGACACAGCTTCTCTCAGCCCCAGCATTTT. Using reference TRBV2 and TRBJ1-5 for the parts outside the CDR3, the full variable domain is EPEVTQTPSHQVTQMGQEVILRCVPISNHLYFYWYRQILGQKVEFLVSFYNNEISEKSEIFDDQFSVERPDGSNFTLKIRSTKLEDSAMYFCASSEGHSFSQPQHFGDGTRLSIL.

The genes are TRBV27 and TRBJ2-1, with 8 nucleotides matching TRBD2. Trimming cost V 2 bases and J 0 bases; bases outside gene matches: 0. The CDR3 sequence is 15 residues long. The germline gives CDR1 MNHEY, CDR2 SMNVEV (reference sequence). CDR3 DNA: TGTGCCAGCAGTTTACGGGGGGGCTCCTACAATGAGCAGTTCTTC. Encoded protein: CASSLRGGSYNEQFF.

The chain has TRBV29-1 and TRBJ1-2; tentatively, D is TRBD1 (5 bases). Germline values: CDR1 SQVTM, CDR2 ANQGSEA. The germline V and J ends were trimmed by 3 bases and 4 bases, with 9 bases remaining between them. The CDR3 has 12 residues. In nucleotides, the CDR3 is TGCAGCGTTGATCAGGGCCCCTATGGCTACACCTTC. Amino acids: CSVDQGPYGYTF.

This chain connects TRBV2 to TRBJ2-7; D not resolved. Trimming left V 6 bases short and J 4 bases short, with 7 bases between. Germline CDR1 is SNHLY and CDR2 is FYNNEI. The length of the CDR3 is 11 residues. CDR3 coding DNA: TGTGCCAGCAGCACTTTATACGAGCAGTACTTC. Translated, it gives CASSTLYEQYF.

The chain employs TRBV16 and TRBJ1-2, with D uncertain. The V end was cut by 7 bases, the J end by 4 bases, with 13 bases between. The germline V gene encodes CDR1 KGHSY and CDR2 FQNENV. This CDR3 region has 13 residues. The CDR3 DNA is TGTGCCAGCACTCGGCGGGCGGGCTATGGCTACACCTTC. This sequence encodes CASTRRAGYGYTF.

The rearrangement uses TRBV18 and TRBJ2-7; D is undetermined. The CDR3 loop spans 13 amino acids. Germline CDR1 is KGHSH and CDR2 is LQKENI. Trimming left V 3 bases short and J 1 base short, with 7 bases between. DNA of the CDR3: TGTGCCAGCTCACCCCCCACATCCTACGAGCAGTACTTC. This gives the protein CASSPPTSYEQYF. Full variable domain (remainder filled in from reference TRBV18 and TRBJ2-7): NAGVMQNPRHLVRRRGQEARLRCSPMKGHSHVYWYRQLPEEGLKFMVYLQKENIIDESGMPKERFSAEFPKEGPSILRIQQVVRGDSAAYFCASSPPTSYEQYFGPGTRLTVT.

This clone showed up just once. This chain links TRBV6-5 with TRBJ1-2; D uncertain. The CDR3 sequence is 14 residues long. Trimming removed 5 bases at V and 4 bases at J, with 14 bases between. Germline V gene data show CDR1 as MNHEY and CDR2 as SVGAGI. In nucleotides, the CDR3 is TGTGCCAGCAGTACGACACCAGTAGGCTATGGCTACACCTTC. Its translation is CASSTTPVGYGYTF.